The next 19 T cell receptor beta chains were all read from a single sample in a study of response to subunit inactivated influenza vaccine. Via MiXCR, TCRdb re-called the RT-PCR reads, giving one row per CDR3 protein. The sample includes about 500,000 distinct CDR3 sequences, about 7.2% seen only once; the top ten take under 15%. The material was PBMCs from blood, obtained less than 30 months after vaccination. These receptors came from a man between 50 and 75 years old who received an inactivated influenza vaccine.

This clonotype has ten or more counts. The rearrangement uses TRBV7-2 and TRBJ1-1, with 8 bases matching TRBD1. V lost 5 bases to trimming and J lost 11 bases; unmatched junction nucleotides: 7. This CDR3 is built from 12 residues. Germline V gives CDR1 SGHTA, CDR2 FQGNSA. In DNA, the CDR3 is TGTGCCAGCAGCATAACGACAGGGGTGGCTTTCTTT. It encodes CASSITTGVAFF.

This clonotype was observed at least ten times. J is TRBJ2-3 and V is TRBV10-3; 12 bases are shared with TRBD2. CDR3 size: 15 residues. Germline V CDR1 and CDR2: ENHRY, SYGVKD. V was pared by 6 bases and J by 11 bases, with 12 bases of the junction left unmatched. CDR3 sequence: CAISAGTSGPGGQYF. The CDR3 region has the DNA TGTGCCATCAGCGCCGGGACTAGCGGGCCGGGTGGGCAGTATTTT.

This clonotype was counted only a few times. The genes are TRBV6-5 and TRBJ2-2; 8 bases match TRBD2. This CDR3 has 14 amino acids. The germline V gene has CDR1 MNHEY and CDR2 SVGAGI. The J segment lost 5 bases and the V segment lost 5 bases, leaving 4 bases of the junction unmatched. The chain's CDR3 is CASSHGRGTGELFF. CDR3 bases: TGTGCCAGCAGTCACGGGAGGGGAACCGGGGAGCTGTTTTTT.

Many counts were recorded for this clonotype. The gene calls are TRBV6-5 and TRBJ1-1, with D hard to call. Trimming pared 0 bases from V and 5 bases from J, leaving 10 bases between. Germline assignment: CDR1 MNHEY and CDR2 SVGAGI. The CDR3 covers 14 residues. The DNA for the CDR3 is TGTGCCAGCAGTTACTCCCCGCTTGGGACTGAAGCTTTCTTT. Its translation is CASSYSPLGTEAFF.

In its sample, this clonotype was seen many times. The genes are TRBV5-8 and TRBJ2-5; D ambiguous. The CDR3 is 12 residues long. In germline, CDR1 is SGHTS, CDR2 YDEGEE. Trimming left V 6 bases short and J 1 base short, with 7 bases between. The CDR3 loop reads CASKQLQETQYF. CDR3 bases: TGTGCCAGCAAACAGCTCCAAGAGACCCAGTACTTC. Full variable domain (missing parts from reference TRBV5-8 and TRBJ2-5): EAGVTQSPTHLIKTRGQQATLRCSPISGHTSVYWYQQALGLGLQFLLWYDEGEERNRGNFPPRFSGRQFPNYSSELNVNALELEDSALYLCASKQLQETQYFGPGTRLLVL.

This clonotype was counted at least ten times. The J gene is TRBJ2-7, the V gene TRBV2; perhaps TRBD1 as D (6 bases). The CDR3 runs 13 residues. The germline gives CDR1 SNHLY, CDR2 FYNNEI. V dropped 2 bases and J dropped 9 bases, with 14 bases sitting between them. The chain's CDR3 is CASSELLQGLQYF. The DNA of the CDR3 is TGTGCCAGCAGTGAACTCCTACAGGGATTGCAGTACTTC.

J is TRBJ1-2 and V is TRBV20-1; no clear D gene. The CDR3 is 14 residues long. Germline V gene lookup returns CDR1 DFQATT and CDR2 SNEGSKA (reference sequence). V was trimmed by 1 base and J by 3 bases, leaving 12 bases between them. This CDR3 is CSARAGQADYGYTF. CDR3 in DNA: TGCAGTGCTAGAGCCGGGCAGGCGGACTATGGCTACACCTTC.

As to this clonotype: Its ends do not fully match the called genes, so a read error is possible. This chain links TRBV28 with TRBJ2-3; TRBD2 might be the D (6 bases). CDR1 MDHEN and CDR2 SYDVKM come from the germline V gene. This CDR3 spans 17 amino acids. CDR3 coding DNA: TGTTCCAGCAGTTTATCTGCGGTGATAGCGGGCACAGATACGCAGTATTTT. Residues: CSSSLSAVIAGTDTQYF.

This clonotype was observed at least ten times. This sequence joins TRBV3-1 and TRBJ2-5; weak D call: TRBD2 (6 bases). The CDR3 extends over 13 amino acids. The V gene's germline CDR1 is LGHDT and CDR2 YNNKEL (reference sequence). V lost 6 bases and J 4 bases, leaving 12 bases between the germline ends. The CDR3 is CASSSGTGETQYF. DNA of the CDR3: TGTGCCAGCAGTTCCGGGACTGGAGAGACCCAGTACTTC.

This clonotype was recorded at least ten times. This chain uses TRBV5-6 with TRBJ2-7; perhaps TRBD1 as D (6 bases). From germline, CDR1 is SGHDT and CDR2 YYEEEE. With 3 bases removed from V and 5 bases from J, the gap between germline ends came to 15 bases. The CDR3 is made up of 14 amino acids. CDR3 sequence: CASSSDRVLHEQYF. The CDR3 DNA follows: TGTGCCAGCAGCTCGGACAGAGTCCTTCACGAGCAGTACTTC.

The chain recombines TRBV10-3 with TRBJ2-2, with D possibly being TRBD1 (5 bases). The CDR3 sequence is 14 residues long. Germline CDR1 ENHRY, CDR2 SYGVKD. Trimming removed 3 bases from V and 4 bases from J, with 9 bases in between. This chain's CDR3 is CAISEVGPTGELFF. The CDR3 nucleotides are TGTGCCATCAGTGAAGTGGGGCCCACCGGGGAGCTGTTTTTT.

The genes are TRBV20-1 and TRBJ2-7; D is unresolved. Trimming left V 2 bases short and J 0 bases short, with 11 bases between. Germline CDR1 and CDR2: DFQATT and SNEGSKA (reference sequence). This CDR3 has 14 amino acids. The DNA for the CDR3 is TGCAGTGCTAGAATACCTGGGCCCTCCTACGAGCAGTACTTC. It translates to CSARIPGPSYEQYF.

This clonotype was observed a handful of times. This rearrangement joins TRBV7-6 to TRBJ2-7, with 10 positions matching TRBD1. With V trimmed by 1 base and J by 5 bases, 5 bases remained unmatched. From germline, CDR1 is SGHVS and CDR2 FNYEAQ. This CDR3 has 15 residues. The CDR3 DNA reads as TGTGCCAGCAGCTTAGAATGGGGGACAGGGGACGAGCAGTACTTC. It codes for CASSLEWGTGDEQYF.

The sample holds a few counts of this clonotype. The V call is TRBV30, the J call TRBJ2-1; 16 bases are a match to TRBD2. Germline values: CDR1 GTSNPN, CDR2 SVGIG (reference sequence). This CDR3 comprises 18 residues. J was trimmed by 4 bases and V by 6 bases; bases with no gene match: 12. The CDR3 loop reads CACADTGTSGRGYNEQFF. CDR3 coding DNA: TGTGCCTGTGCAGATACCGGGACTAGCGGGAGGGGGTACAATGAGCAGTTCTTC.

This clonotype has at least ten counts. This chain uses TRBV10-3 with TRBJ2-1; D possibly corresponds to TRBD2 (6 bases). CDR1 and CDR2 (germline): ENHRY, SYGVKD. Trimming pared 2 bases from V and 1 base from J, leaving 12 bases between. The CDR3 contains 16 residues. The CDR3 region has the DNA TGTGCCATCAGTGAGCCGACGGGACTGTCCTACAATGAGCAGTTCTTC. This sequence encodes CAISEPTGLSYNEQFF.

This clonotype has more than one count but fewer than ten. The chain couples TRBV6-1 to TRBJ1-4, with D possibly matching TRBD1 (6 bases). V lost 1 base, J lost 8 bases, and 11 bases lay in between. Per the germline V gene, CDR1 is MNHNS and CDR2 is SASEGT. CDR3 length equals 14 residues. The CDR3 nucleotides read TGTGCCAGCAGTGAAGGCAGGGGAAGAGAAAAACTGTTTTTT. Its protein product is CASSEGRGREKLFF.

This clonotype was picked up many times. This chain links TRBV9 with TRBJ2-6; D unresolved. CDR3 size: 15 residues. Per germline, CDR1 SGDLS and CDR2 YYNGEE. The V end lost 0 bases, the J end lost 0 bases, and 4 bases lay between the germline ends. In nucleotides, the CDR3 is TGTGCCAGCAGCGTAGACGACTCTGGGGCCAACGTCCTGACTTTC. Its protein product is CASSVDDSGANVLTF.

The gene calls are TRBV12-3 or TRBV12-4 and TRBJ1-4; tentatively, D is TRBD1 (5 bases). CDR3 size: 14 residues. With 6 bases removed from V and 7 bases from J, the gap between germline ends came to 15 bases. The CDR3 loop reads CASREGGGREKLFF. The DNA of the CDR3 is TGTGCCAGCAGGGAAGGTGGGGGTCGTGAAAAACTGTTTTTT.

This clonotype was seen at least ten times. The chain has TRBV7-8 and TRBJ2-7, with D perhaps matching TRBD1 (6 bases). Deletions cut 3 bases from V and 3 bases from J, with 15 bases between. The CDR3 length is 15 residues. Germline-derived CDR1 and CDR2 are SGHVS and FQNEAQ. Here the CDR3 reads CASSFGQYKDYEQYF. The DNA for the CDR3 is TGTGCCAGCAGCTTCGGACAGTATAAAGACTACGAGCAGTACTTC.